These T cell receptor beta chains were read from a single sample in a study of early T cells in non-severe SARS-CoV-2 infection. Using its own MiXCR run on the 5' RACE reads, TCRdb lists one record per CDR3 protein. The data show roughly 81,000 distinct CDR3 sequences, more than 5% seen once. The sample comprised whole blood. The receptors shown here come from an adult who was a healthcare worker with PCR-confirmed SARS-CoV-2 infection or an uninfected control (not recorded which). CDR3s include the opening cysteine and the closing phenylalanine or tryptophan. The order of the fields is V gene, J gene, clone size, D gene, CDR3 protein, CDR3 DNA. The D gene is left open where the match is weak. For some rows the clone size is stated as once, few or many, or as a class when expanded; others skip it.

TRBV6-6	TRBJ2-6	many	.	CASSSAGANVLTF	TGTGCCAGCAGTTCCGCTGGGGCCAACGTCCTGACTTTC
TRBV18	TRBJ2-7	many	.	CASSPQQGIGDEQYF	TGTGCCAGCTCACCTCAACAGGGAATTGGCGACGAGCAGTACTTC
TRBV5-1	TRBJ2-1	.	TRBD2	CASRLQASGSSNEQFF	TGCGCCAGCAGGTTGCAGGCTAGCGGGAGCAGCAATGAGCAGTTCTTC
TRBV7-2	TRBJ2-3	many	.	CASSSSLSTDTQYF	TGTGCCAGCAGCTCTAGCCTCAGCACAGATACGCAGTATTTT
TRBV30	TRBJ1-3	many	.	CAWNRAGLAGNTIYF	TGTGCCTGGAATCGTGCAGGGCTTGCTGGAAACACCATATATTTT
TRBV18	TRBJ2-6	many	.	CASSVSGFGANVLTF	TGTGCCAGCTCGGTATCGGGGTTTGGGGCCAACGTCCTGACTTTC
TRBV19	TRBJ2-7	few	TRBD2	CASSMSSGPYEQYF	TGTGCCAGTAGTATGTCTAGCGGGCCCTACGAGCAGTACTTC
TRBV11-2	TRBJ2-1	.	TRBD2	CASSLSLAARNEQFF	TGTGCCAGCAGCTTGAGCCTAGCGGCTCGCAATGAGCAGTTCTTC
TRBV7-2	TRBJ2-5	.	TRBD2	CASSSNPGLAGLGETQYF	TGTGCCAGCAGCTCGAACCCGGGACTAGCGGGGTTGGGAGAGACCCAGTACTTC
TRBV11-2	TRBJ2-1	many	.	CASSLGGQSYNEQFF	TGTGCCAGCAGCTTAGGCGGACAGTCCTACAATGAGCAGTTCTTC
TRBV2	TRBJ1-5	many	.	CASSAGADLNQPQHF	TGTGCCAGCAGTGCGGGGGCTGACCTCAATCAGCCCCAGCATTTT
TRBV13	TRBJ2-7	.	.	CASSETAVPEQYF	TGTGCCAGCAGCGAAACAGCGGTCCCCGAGCAGTACTTC
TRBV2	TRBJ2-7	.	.	CASSEPQGSSYEQYF	TGTGCCAGCAGTGAACCGCAGGGATCGTCCTACGAGCAGTACTTC
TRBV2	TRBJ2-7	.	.	CASSPTLAREQYF	TGTGCCAGCAGCCCGACTTTGGCGCGCGAGCAGTACTTC
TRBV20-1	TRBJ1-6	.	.	CSARMTKGNSPLHF	TGCAGTGCTAGGATGACAAAGGGGAATTCACCCCTCCACTTT
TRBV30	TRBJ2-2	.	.	CAWTVLNTGELFF	TGTGCCTGGACAGTCCTGAACACCGGGGAGCTGTTTTTT
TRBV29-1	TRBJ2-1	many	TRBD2	CSVEPAGGPSSEQFF	TGCAGCGTTGAACCGGCGGGAGGGCCGTCCAGTGAGCAGTTCTTC
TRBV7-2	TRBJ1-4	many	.	CASSSRLTTNEKLFF	TGTGCCAGCAGCTCCAGGTTAACAACTAATGAAAAACTGTTTTTT
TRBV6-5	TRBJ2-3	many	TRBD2	CASSRRGAGFYRTDTQYF	TGTGCCAGCAGCCGGCGGGGGGCCGGTTTCTATCGCACAGATACGCAGTATTTT
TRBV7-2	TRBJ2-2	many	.	CASSRSVAGELFF	TGTGCCAGCAGCCGATCGGTGGCCGGGGAGCTGTTTTTT
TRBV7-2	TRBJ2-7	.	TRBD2	CASSLASSGSNEQYF	TGTGCCAGCAGCTTAGCGTCTAGCGGGAGTAACGAGCAGTACTTC
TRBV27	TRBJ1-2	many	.	CASSLEGNYGYTF	TGTGCCAGCAGTTTAGAAGGGAACTATGGCTACACCTTC
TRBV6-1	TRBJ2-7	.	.	CASSALQVAGEQYF	TGTGCCAGCAGTGCCCTTCAGGTCGCGGGGGAGCAGTACTTC
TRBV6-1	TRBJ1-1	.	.	CASKQGPMNTEAFF	TGTGCCAGCAAGCAGGGGCCGATGAACACTGAAGCTTTCTTT
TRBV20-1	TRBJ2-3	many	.	CSARHSTDTQYF	TGCAGTGCTAGGCACAGCACAGATACGCAGTATTTT
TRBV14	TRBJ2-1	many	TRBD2	CASSQATSGRTVQFF	TGTGCCAGCAGCCAAGCAACTAGCGGGAGGACCGTGCAGTTCTTC
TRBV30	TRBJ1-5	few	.	CAHYLGPQHF	TGTGCCCACTACTTGGGGCCCCAGCATTTT
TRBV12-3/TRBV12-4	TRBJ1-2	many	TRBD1	CASSSPGQGATGYTF	TGTGCCAGCAGTTCCCCCGGACAGGGGGCGACTGGCTACACCTTC
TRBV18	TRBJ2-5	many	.	CASSPPVTEETQYF	TGTGCCAGCTCACCACCGGTGACAGAAGAGACCCAGTACTTC
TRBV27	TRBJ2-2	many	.	CASKGHGANTGELFF	TGTGCCAGCAAAGGTCATGGGGCGAACACCGGGGAGCTGTTTTTT
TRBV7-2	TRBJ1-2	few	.	CASSLIRVGYGYTF	TGTGCCAGCAGCTTAATCCGGGTGGGCTATGGCTACACCTTC
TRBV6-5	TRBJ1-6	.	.	CASSRQSPGTPPPLHF	TGTGCCAGCAGTCGCCAATCCCCGGGGACGCCGCCACCCCTCCACTTT
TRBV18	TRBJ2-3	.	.	CASSLNSRSGGRPDTQYF	TGTGCCAGCTCACTCAACTCAAGGAGTGGGGGCCGGCCAGATACGCAGTATTTT
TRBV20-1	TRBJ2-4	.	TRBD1	CSARDPGGFSKNIQYF	TGCAGTGCTAGAGATCCAGGGGGCTTTAGCAAAAACATTCAGTACTTC
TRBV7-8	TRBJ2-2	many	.	CASSPSAGGELFF	TGTGCCAGCAGCCCCTCGGCCGGCGGGGAGCTGTTTTTT
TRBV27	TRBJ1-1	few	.	CASRPTGKNTEAFF	TGTGCCAGCAGACCCACCGGAAAGAACACTGAAGCTTTCTTT
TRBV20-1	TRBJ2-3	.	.	CSARDGTGRTDTQYF	TGCAGTGCTAGAGATGGAACCGGCCGCACAGATACGCAGTATTTT
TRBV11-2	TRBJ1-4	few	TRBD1	CASSLAPGQAGKLFF	TGTGCCAGCAGCTTAGCCCCGGGACAGGCCGGAAAACTGTTTTTT
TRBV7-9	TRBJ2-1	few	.	CASSFLDEQFF	TGTGCCAGCAGCTTCTTAGATGAGCAGTTCTTC
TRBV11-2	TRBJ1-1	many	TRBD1	CASSPRDRYRIGSAFF	TGTGCCAGCAGCCCCAGGGACAGGTATCGTATTGGGTCGGCTTTCTTT